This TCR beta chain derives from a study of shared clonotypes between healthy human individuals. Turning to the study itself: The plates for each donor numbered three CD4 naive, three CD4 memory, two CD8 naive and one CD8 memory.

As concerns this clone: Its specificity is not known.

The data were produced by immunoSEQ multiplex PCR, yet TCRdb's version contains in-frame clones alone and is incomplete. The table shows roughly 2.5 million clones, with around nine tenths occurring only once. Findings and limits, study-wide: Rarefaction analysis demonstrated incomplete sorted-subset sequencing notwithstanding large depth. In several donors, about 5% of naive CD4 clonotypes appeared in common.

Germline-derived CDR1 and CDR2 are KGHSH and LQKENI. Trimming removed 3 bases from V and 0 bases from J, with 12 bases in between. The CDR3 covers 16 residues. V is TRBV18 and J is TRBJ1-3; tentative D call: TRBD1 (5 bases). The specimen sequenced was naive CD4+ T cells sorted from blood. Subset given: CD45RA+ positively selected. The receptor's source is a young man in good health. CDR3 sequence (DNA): TGTGCCAGCTCACCGGGACGCCCGAGCTCTGGAAACACCATATATTTT. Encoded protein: CASSPGRPSSGNTIYF.